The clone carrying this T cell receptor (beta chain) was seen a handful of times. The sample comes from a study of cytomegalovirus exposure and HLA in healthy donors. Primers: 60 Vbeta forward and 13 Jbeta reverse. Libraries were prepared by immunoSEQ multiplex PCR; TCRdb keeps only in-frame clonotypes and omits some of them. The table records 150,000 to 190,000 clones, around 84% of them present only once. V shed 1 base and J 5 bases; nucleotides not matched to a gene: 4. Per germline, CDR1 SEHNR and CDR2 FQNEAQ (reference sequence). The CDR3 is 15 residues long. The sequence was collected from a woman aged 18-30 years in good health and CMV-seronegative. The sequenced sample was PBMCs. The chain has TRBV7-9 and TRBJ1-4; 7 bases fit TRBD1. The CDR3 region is CASSLDGTANEKLFF. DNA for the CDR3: TGTGCCAGCAGCTTAGATGGGACAGCAAATGAAAAACTGTTTTTT. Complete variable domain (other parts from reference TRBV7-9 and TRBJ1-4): DTGVSQNPRHKITKRGQNVTFRCDPISEHNRLYWYRQTLGQGPEFLTYFQNEAQLEKSRLLSDRFSAERPKGSFSTLEIQRTEQGDSAMYLCASSLDGTANEKLFFGSGTQLSVL.